The clone carrying this T cell receptor beta chain was counted only a few times. No antigen is known for it. Reverse transcription of extracted RNA yielded cDNA, which provided the sequencing template. Produced via immunoSEQ multiplex PCR; TCRdb's table is partial and in-frame only. The table shows a few hundred thousand clones, with roughly 63% occurring only once. The CDR3 length is 12 residues. The germline V gene has CDR1 SQVTM and CDR2 ANQGSEA. The V gene end was trimmed by 7 bases and the J gene end by 5 bases; junction bases not matched to a gene: 6. This sample stems from a study of CD8+ T cells in alopecia areata. Whole-study results and caveats: Researchers report lesional scalp, most notably alopecia totalis/universalis, outstripped normal scalp in clonality.

Indicated treatment: oral pan-JAK inhibitor, 5-10 mg twice daily. The clonotype originates from a human donor with alopecia areata. V and J are TRBV29-1 and TRBJ2-5, with 8 bases lining up with TRBD2. The specimen comprised CD4+ T cells sorted from blood, sampled around week 54, from a patient treated with tofacitinib. DNA of the CDR3: TGCAGCGCCGTCACTAGCGGCGAGACCCAGTACTTC. Translated: CSAVTSGETQYF.